Below are 31 T cell receptor beta chains sequenced from a single sample in a study of cytomegalovirus exposure and HLA in healthy donors. Researchers ran the PCR with 60 Vbeta and 13 Jbeta primers. Assay used: immunoSEQ multiplex PCR; TCRdb lists only in-frame clones, some missing. Seen here are approximately 150,000 clones, approximately 78% observed once, and the top ten hold around 2.3%. The sample was PBMCs. These receptors came from a human donor in good health.

Only one count was recorded for this clone. This rearrangement joins TRBV6-5 to TRBJ2-2; D gene ambiguous. The CDR3 length is 12 residues. Trimming took off 5 bases at V and 4 bases at J, with 5 bases between the two ends. Germline values: CDR1 MNHEY, CDR2 SVGAGI. CDR3 in amino acids: CASSRGTGELFF. For the CDR3, the DNA is TGTGCCAGCAGTCGAGGCACCGGGGAGCTGTTTTTT.

This clone was picked up a small number of times. The rearrangement joins TRBV19 to TRBJ1-5, with D perhaps TRBD1 (5 bases). Germline values: CDR1 LNHDA, CDR2 SQIVND (reference sequence). Trimming removed 4 bases from V and 0 bases from J, with 13 bases in between. The length of the CDR3 is 16 residues. The CDR3 region has the DNA TGTGCCAGTAGTAACCGACAGTCCTATAGCAATCAGCCCCAGCATTTT. It encodes CASSNRQSYSNQPQHF. The full variable domain, its missing parts supplied by reference TRBV19 and TRBJ1-5, is DGGITQSPKYLFRKEGQNVTLSCEQNLNHDAMYWYRQDPGQGLRLIYYSQIVNDFQKGDIAEGYSVSREKKESFPLTVTSAQKNPTAFYLCASSNRQSYSNQPQHFGDGTRLSIL.

The CDR3 sequence is CASSAGGPRWSGELFF. The DNA for the CDR3 is TGTGCCAGCAGCGCAGGGGGCCCAAGGTGGTCCGGGGAGCTGTTTTTT. The V call is TRBV9, the J call TRBJ2-2, with 8 bases lining up with TRBD1. Germline CDR1 is SGDLS and CDR2 is YYNGEE. CDR3 length equals 16 residues. The junction had 10 bases not matched to a gene; V was cut back by 3 bases and J by 6 bases.

This clone was seen once. The chain carries TRBV11-3 and TRBJ2-5; 11 bases match TRBD2. Germline V CDR1 and CDR2: SGHNT, YENEEA. The CDR3 totals 17 residues. V gave up 1 base and J gave up 1 base; unmatched junction bases: 5. For the CDR3, the DNA is TGTGCCAGCAGCTTAGGTAGCGGGGGGGCTACCCAAGAGACCCAGTACTTC. This sequence encodes CASSLGSGGATQETQYF.

This rearrangement joins TRBV29-1 to TRBJ1-1; D call uncertain. V gave up 4 bases and J gave up 2 bases, with 8 bases separating them. This CDR3 comprises 12 residues. The V gene's germline CDR1 is SQVTM and CDR2 ANQGSEA. The CDR3 DNA reads as TGCAGCGTTGCTAGTGGTAACACTGAAGCTTTCTTT. Residues: CSVASGNTEAFF.

The J gene is TRBJ1-6, the V gene TRBV6-1; D is uncertain. Germline CDR1 is MNHNS and CDR2 is SASEGT. The CDR3 is made up of 11 amino acids. V was shortened by 6 bases and J by 7 bases, with 4 bases between the two germline ends. CDR3 protein: CASRRNSPLHF. The CDR3 DNA follows: TGTGCCAGCAGGAGAAATTCACCCCTCCACTTT.

This clone showed up just once. The chain recombines TRBV6-6 with TRBJ2-2; 11 bases fit TRBD1. The CDR3 extends over 14 amino acids. With V trimmed by 9 bases and J by 4 bases, 4 bases remained unmatched. CDR1 and CDR2 (germline): MNHNY, SVGAGI (reference sequence). The CDR3 bases are TGTGCCAGTAAGGGGACAGGGGGCACCGGGGAGCTGTTTTTT. Protein product: CASKGTGGTGELFF.

This chain links TRBV30 with TRBJ1-2; a possible D gene is TRBD1 (5 bases). The germline CDR1 and CDR2 sequences are GTSNPN and SVGIG (reference sequence). The CDR3 is 11 amino acids. Between the trimmed V and J ends, which lost 5 bases and 2 bases, there was a span of 6 bases. The chain's CDR3 is CAWDSNYGYTF. The CDR3, as DNA: TGTGCCTGGGACAGCAACTATGGCTACACCTTC.

The chain carries TRBV5-4 and TRBJ2-7, with 7 bases identical to TRBD1. With V trimmed by 4 bases and J by 6 bases, 13 bases remained unmatched. The germline V gene has CDR1 SGHNT and CDR2 YYREEE (reference sequence). The CDR3 loop spans 15 amino acids. In DNA, the CDR3 is TGTGCCAGCAGCCCCCTGTCGAACAGGGGATCCGAGCAGTACTTC. It is translated as CASSPLSNRGSEQYF.

V is TRBV4-3 and J is TRBJ1-4, with 11 bases fitting TRBD1. CDR3 size: 15 residues. V dropped 4 bases and J dropped 8; count of bases not matched to a gene: 6. CDR1 is LGHNA and CDR2 is YSLEER in the germline V gene. CDR3 in amino acids: CASSRDRGGREKLFF. CDR3 DNA: TGCGCCAGCAGCCGGGACAGGGGGGGAAGGGAAAAACTGTTTTTT.

The chain combines TRBV29-1 with TRBJ2-2, with TRBD2 identical over 9 bases. Germline values: CDR1 SQVTM, CDR2 ANQGSEA. V dropped 7 bases and J dropped 5; count of bases not matched to a gene: 14. The length of the CDR3 is 16 residues. CDR3 nucleotide sequence: TGCAGCGGAGAAGGGGGCGGGGGGGCCGGTACCGGGGAGCTGTTTTTT. Protein product: CSGEGGGGAGTGELFF.

The rearrangement uses TRBV27 and TRBJ2-1, with TRBD2 matching 8 bases. Germline values: CDR1 MNHEY, CDR2 SMNVEV (reference sequence). This CDR3 is built from 14 residues. Losses at the gene ends were 0 bases for V and 8 bases for J; bases not matched to a gene: 3. The CDR3 loop is CASSLSRTSHEQFF. The DNA for the CDR3 is TGTGCCAGCAGTTTATCAAGGACTAGCCATGAGCAGTTCTTC.

The chain couples TRBV27 to TRBJ2-3, with D possibly matching TRBD2 (6 bases). The CDR3 is 13 residues long. Trimming removed 4 bases from V and 2 bases from J, with 7 bases in between. Germline CDR1 is MNHEY and CDR2 is SMNVEV (reference sequence). The CDR3 DNA sequence: TGTGCCAGCAGTTCGGGACTCACAGATACGCAGTATTTT. It yields the protein CASSSGLTDTQYF.

The CDR3 DNA reads as TGTGCCAGCAGTGAATCTCCAGGGGGCTACGAGCAGTACTTC. Its translation: CASSESPGGYEQYF. The chain links TRBV6-1 to TRBJ2-7; 7 nucleotides line up with TRBD1. The germline V gene has CDR1 MNHNS and CDR2 SASEGT. Unmatched junction bases numbered 4, after V lost 2 bases and J lost 3 bases. The CDR3 contains 14 residues.

The J gene is TRBJ1-5, the V gene TRBV5-8; D not certain. Trimming left V 3 bases short and J 0 bases short, with 16 bases between. In germline, CDR1 is SGHTS, CDR2 YDEGEE. The CDR3 length is 17 residues. CDR3 bases: TGTGCCAGCAGCTCCTATTCTCATACCTATAGCAATCAGCCCCAGCATTTT. Translation gives CASSSYSHTYSNQPQHF.

The chain joins TRBV5-4 to TRBJ2-7; maybe TRBD2 (6 bases). Germline CDR1 is SGHNT and CDR2 is YYREEE (reference sequence). Trimming removed 4 bases from V and 1 base from J, with 15 bases in between. The CDR3 loop spans 15 amino acids. The CDR3 bases are TGTGCCAGCAGCCCCTTCCCGCGGGGATCCTACGAGCAGTACTTC. Amino acid sequence: CASSPFPRGSYEQYF.

The chain joins TRBV14 to TRBJ2-1; TRBD2 agrees at 10 bases. V gave up 1 base and J gave up 4 bases; unmatched junction bases: 10. This CDR3 is 18 amino acids long. Germline V gene sequence: CDR1 SGHDN, CDR2 FVKESK. The CDR3 DNA reads TGTGCCAGCAGCCAAGCTTGGCATAAGCGGGGGGGGTACAATGAGCAGTTCTTC. Amino acids: CASSQAWHKRGGYNEQFF.

The V gene is TRBV19, the J gene TRBJ2-3, with 8 bases fitting TRBD2. Germline lookup yields CDR1 LNHDA and CDR2 SQIVND (reference sequence). CDR3 length: 15 amino acids. Trimming at V came to 3 bases and at J to 0 bases, leaving 2 bases not matched to a gene. The DNA of the CDR3 is TGTGCCAGTAGTATGCAGCGGGGGAGCACAGATACGCAGTATTTT. This translates into CASSMQRGSTDTQYF.

This rearrangement joins TRBV7-2 to TRBJ1-4; perhaps TRBD1 as D (6 bases). V was shortened by 4 bases and J by 5 bases, with 11 bases between the two germline ends. The CDR3 spans 14 residues. Germline CDR1 reads SGHTA; CDR2 reads FQGNSA. CDR3 sequence (DNA): TGTGCCAGCAGCTCCCAAAGGGGGAATGAAAAACTGTTTTTT. As protein: CASSSQRGNEKLFF.

The J gene is TRBJ1-2, the V gene TRBV5-8, with 8 bases identical to TRBD1. This CDR3 region has 13 residues. Unmatched junction bases numbered 3, after V lost 5 bases and J lost 3 bases. CDR1 SGHTS and CDR2 YDEGEE come from the germline V gene. CDR3 nucleotide sequence: TGTGCCAGCAGGAGGGACAGGCACTATGGCTACACCTTC. It codes for CASRRDRHYGYTF.

In this sample, this clone turned up once. The CDR3 loop reads CASSHQTSGGLDTQYF. Written as DNA, the CDR3 is TGCGCCAGCAGCCATCAAACTAGCGGGGGGCTAGATACGCAGTATTTT. The chain uses TRBV4-1 and TRBJ2-3; 12 bases align to TRBD2. This CDR3 is built from 16 residues. Germline lookup yields CDR1 MGHRA and CDR2 YSYEKL. V gave up 3 bases and J gave up 5 bases; unmatched junction bases: 6.

The CDR3 bases are TGTGCCAGCAGCCCAAGTTCTATCTACAATGAGCAGTTCTTC. It is translated as CASSPSSIYNEQFF. J is TRBJ2-1 and V is TRBV7-9; the D is unclear. Germline V lookup: CDR1 SEHNR, CDR2 FQNEAQ (reference sequence). V was pared by 5 bases and J by 3 bases, with 11 bases between. This CDR3 spans 14 amino acids.

CDR3 protein: CASSESRGNQPQHF. The CDR3 nucleotides read TGTGCCAGCAGTGAATCCCGGGGCAATCAGCCCCAGCATTTT. The chain couples TRBV25-1 to TRBJ1-5; D remains unclear. The CDR3 contains 14 residues. Trimming stripped 1 base from V and 2 bases from J, with 6 bases between. The germline gives CDR1 MGHDK, CDR2 SYGVNS.

The J gene is TRBJ2-7, the V gene TRBV9; tentative D call: TRBD2 (5 bases). CDR3 length: 14 residues. CDR1 is SGDLS and CDR2 is YYNGEE in the germline V gene. V lost 3 bases and J 0 bases, leaving 10 bases between the germline ends. The CDR3 region has the DNA TGTGCCAGCAGCGAAGGACTCCCCTCCTACGAGCAGTACTTC. Translating gives CASSEGLPSYEQYF. Full variable domain (missing parts from reference TRBV9 and TRBJ2-7): DSGVTQTPKHLITATGQRVTLRCSPRSGDLSVYWYQQSLDQGLQFLIQYYNGEERAKGNILERFSAQQFPDLHSELNLSSLELGDSALYFCASSEGLPSYEQYFGPGTRLTVT.

The chain combines TRBV15 with TRBJ2-3; D is unresolved. The CDR3 extends over 17 amino acids. Germline V gene sequence: CDR1 LNHNV, CDR2 YYDKDF (reference sequence). The ends were cut back, 0 bases at V and 0 bases at J, with 13 bases in the middle. DNA of the CDR3: TGTGCCACCAGCAGAGATTTCGCGTCGACTAGCACAGATACGCAGTATTTT. Its protein product is CATSRDFASTSTDTQYF.

V usage is TRBV4-1 and J usage is TRBJ2-7; D may be TRBD1 (5 bases). The V end was cut by 3 bases, the J end by 6 bases, with 15 bases between. From germline, CDR1 is MGHRA and CDR2 YSYEKL. This CDR3 spans 14 amino acids. The CDR3 nucleotides are TGCGCCAGCAGCCAGTCAACAGACAGAGGCGAGCAGTACTTC. Translation: CASSQSTDRGEQYF.

The V gene is TRBV5-8, the J gene TRBJ1-2; 7 positions agree with TRBD1. The CDR3 is made up of 13 amino acids. Germline V gene sequence: CDR1 SGHTS, CDR2 YDEGEE. V lost 2 bases and J lost 4; bases outside the gene matches: 2. Here the CDR3 reads CASSLRDSYGYTF. In nucleotides, the CDR3 is TGTGCCAGCAGCTTAAGGGACAGCTATGGCTACACCTTC.

The V call is TRBV10-2, the J call TRBJ2-1, with 7 bases lining up with TRBD1. The ends lost 8 bases at V and 6 bases at J; junction bases unmatched: 7. The length of the CDR3 is 13 residues. In germline, CDR1 is WSHSY, CDR2 SAAADI. The CDR3, as DNA: TGCGCCAGCCAGGGGGTAGCTGGCAATGAGCAGTTCTTC. Translating it yields CASQGVAGNEQFF.

The V and J genes are TRBV5-4 and TRBJ2-3; 8 bases map to TRBD1. Looked up from germline, CDR1 is SGHNT and CDR2 is YYREEE (reference sequence). Trimming took 2 bases from V and 2 from J; bases not matched to a gene: 4. This CDR3 has 15 residues. CDR3 sequence (DNA): TGTGCCAGCAGCTTCCGGGACAGGCACACAGATACGCAGTATTTT. Translation gives CASSFRDRHTDTQYF.

V is TRBV4-1 and J is TRBJ1-1; maybe TRBD1 (6 bases). The CDR3 is 15 amino acids. V was pared by 3 bases and J by 7 bases, with 18 bases between. CDR1 MGHRA and CDR2 YSYEKL come from the germline V gene. CDR3 sequence reads: CASSQEPTGHSEAFF. The CDR3 DNA follows: TGCGCCAGCAGCCAGGAACCCACAGGGCACAGTGAAGCTTTCTTT.

The chain has TRBV10-3 and TRBJ2-5; D is unresolved. Per the germline V gene, CDR1 is ENHRY and CDR2 is SYGVKD. The CDR3 has 13 amino acids. Trimming left V 6 bases short and J 0 bases short, with 8 bases between. The CDR3: CAISLSDQETQYF. The DNA for the CDR3 is TGTGCCATCAGCCTCAGCGACCAAGAGACCCAGTACTTC.